This record looks at one TCR beta chain sequence and its context. The antigen remains unidentified. On sorted subsets, replicate PCRs used about 200 ng DNA, or tens of thousands of T cell genomes. The data were produced by immunoSEQ multiplex PCR, yet TCRdb's version contains in-frame clones alone and is incomplete. The table lists about 2 million clones, over 85% of them singletons. CD8 cells regarded as naive lacked CD45RO, were positively chosen for CCR7, and omitted terminally differentiated effector memory CD45RA+ cells. Study donors comprised healthy, HIV-negative adults devoid of recent acute infection or vaccination. The CDR3 has 17 residues. V lost 5 bases and J lost 0; bases outside the gene matches: 10. Germline lookup yields CDR1 SGHVS and CDR2 FQNEAQ. These data are taken from a study of shared clonotypes between healthy human individuals. Study-wide findings and caveats: Non-shared clonotypes showed lower generation probabilities than clonotypes common to all four donors.

The rearrangement joins TRBV7-8 to TRBJ2-5; 9 bases match TRBD2. This clonotype was obtained from a man aged 18 to 30 in good health. The sample was naive CD8+ T cells sorted from blood. CDR3 DNA sequence: TGTGCCAGCAGCGCCAGCTGGACTAGCGCTCACCAAGAGACCCAGTACTTC. Amino acids: CASSASWTSAHQETQYF.